This TCR beta chain was recorded in a study of cytomegalovirus exposure and HLA in healthy donors. Regarding this clone: What it binds is not known.

The study, taken as a whole, reports: For most TCR sequences rarity was the rule, although some public TCRs occurred in many donors.

PCR amplification relied on 60 Vbeta primers (plus 13 Jbeta primers). In the study's own analysis: An analysis that came later counted roughly 80 million unique TCR beta chains, about 10 million shared. The data were produced by immunoSEQ multiplex PCR, yet TCRdb's version contains in-frame clones alone and is incomplete. That table furnishes V, J and clone size, whereas the DNA furnished D and trimming. The sample consists of tens of thousands of clones, 80% of them appearing once. This receptor was identified in a man aged 50-59 years in good health and CMV-seropositive. Sequencing used PBMCs.

In DNA, the CDR3 is TGTGCCAGTACCCCTCTCTGGGCGGGAGGAGGGAATGAGCAGTTCTTC. Protein sequence: CASTPLWAGGGNEQFF. This chain joins TRBV19 and TRBJ2-1; 8 bases are a match to TRBD2. The ends lost 7 bases at V and 7 bases at J; junction bases unmatched: 15. In germline, CDR1 is LNHDA, CDR2 SQIVND (reference sequence). The CDR3 spans 16 residues.